Sequencing of this T cell receptor (beta chain) was carried out in a study of T cells in Graves' hyperthyroidism and ophthalmopathy. Study in general: Peripheral blood collection took place at initial diagnosis, before any treatment.

This clonotype appeared many times. What it recognizes is unknown. Authors of the study amplified TCR beta CDR3 regions from RNA transcripts. The HTBI set primed first-round TCR CDR3 RT-PCR. TCRdb reprocessed the multiplex PCR reads via MiXCR and lists one record per CDR3 protein. Counted here are 400,000 or so distinct CDR3 sequences, roughly 15% occurring once; the ten biggest clones make up roughly 21%. The germline V gene has CDR1 SGHTA and CDR2 FQGNSA. Trimming took off 5 bases at V and 1 base at J, with 14 bases between the two ends. The length of the CDR3 is 15 residues. This sample holds PBMCs from 9.5 to 10 ml fresh peripheral blood. Study outcomes and limitations: Most clonotypes expanded in the thyroid (above 0.001) were also present in blood. A 13 V-J model separated ophthalmopathy from stable hyperthyroidism.

The rearrangement links TRBV7-2 to TRBJ2-5, with D perhaps matching TRBD2 (6 bases). The sequenced sample consisted of blood. This clonotype originated in a woman aged 25 to 45 with Graves' ophthalmopathy. CDR3 nucleotides: TGTGCCAGCAGCCTTGGACTACCAAGCCAAGAGACCCAGTACTTC. Residues: CASSLGLPSQETQYF. Based on the CDR3 plus reference TRBV7-2 and TRBJ2-5, the full variable domain is GAGVSQSPSNKVTEKGKDVELRCDPISGHTALYWYRQSLGQGLEFLIYFQGNSAPDKSGLPSDRFSAERTGGSVSTLTIQRTQQEDSAVYLCASSLGLPSQETQYFGPGTRLLVL.